The rows below give T cell receptor beta chains drawn from one sample of a study of identical twins. TCRdb ran MiXCR on the 5' RACE reads and lists one entry per CDR3 protein. The table records around 1.7 million distinct CDR3 sequences, roughly 35% of them present only once. Input material: cord blood. The receptor set was obtained from a newborn girl in good health. The CDR3 runs from the conserved cysteine through the conserved F or W. D genes are given only for firm matches.

j_call d_call v_call cdr3_aa
TRBJ2-1 . TRBV29-1 CSVEGVDDEQFF
TRBJ2-1 TRBD2 TRBV2 CACSERLATYNEQFF
TRBJ2-3 . TRBV6-2/TRBV6-3 CASSYWQGPTQYF
TRBJ2-1 TRBD2 TRBV10-3 CAISATSGLVQFF
TRBJ2-1 . TRBV9 CASSGGAINEQFF
. . TRBV3-1 CASSPRPRGSETQYF
. . TRBV10-3 CAISPASAMYQETQFF
TRBJ2-3 . TRBV2 CASPGLGGKVADTQYF
TRBJ1-3 . TRBV28 CASSFWLPGNTIYF
TRBJ2-4 TRBD2 TRBV2 CASNPGGPGEQYF
TRBJ2-3 . TRBV2 CASSERDGGLTDTQYF
TRBJ2-7 TRBD1 TRBV27 CASSSHSGTGAYEQYF
TRBJ2-4 TRBD2 TRBV4-2 CASSQDGTSRVIQYF
TRBJ1-1 . TRBV12-3/TRBV12-4 CASRLIQGAEAFF
TRBJ1-2 TRBD1 TRBV28 CASGQDGYGYTF
TRBJ2-5 TRBD2 TRBV20-1 CSASGTSGSVLTQYF
TRBJ2-1 TRBD2 TRBV24-1 CATSDPRLAGVGEQFF
TRBJ1-2 . TRBV28 CAISSGKGHFYGYTF
TRBJ1-4 TRBD1 TRBV3-1 CASSQGRDRVNEKLFF
TRBJ2-5 TRBD2 TRBV4-1 CASSQGRIAGVREQYF
TRBJ1-4 TRBD1 TRBV29-1 CSVLTGQEKLFF
TRBJ1-4 . TRBV7-6 CASSLDARSLLFF
TRBJ1-2 TRBD1 TRBV12-3/TRBV12-4 CASSFRRGEGGYTF
TRBJ2-2 . TRBV9 CASSVDTGELFF
TRBJ2-7 TRBD1 TRBV2 CASSIKPRDSGNYEQYF
TRBJ1-2 TRBD1 TRBV20-1 CSARVNQGARGYTF
. TRBD2 TRBV6-1 CASSFSGLAGPRDEQYF
TRBJ2-1 TRBD2 TRBV4-3 CASSQASSGRVLYNEQFF
TRBJ1-4 . TRBV28 CASSWGPLNEKLFF